This entry lists 5 T cell receptor beta chains sequenced from one sample in a study of CD8 T cells in Susac syndrome. The authors reverse transcribed about 0.5 to 1 ug RNA with random hexamers. Each CDR3 protein is one row after TCRdb ran MiXCR on the immunoSEQ multiplex PCR reads. The sample yields some 200,000 distinct CDR3 sequences, about 95% seen once. Sample: CD8+ T cells from PBMCs. The receptors stem from a human donor with Susac syndrome.

The CDR3 reads CSARVSGLSYEQYF. The DNA for the CDR3 is TGCAGTGCTAGAGTGAGCGGTTTATCCTACGAGCAGTACTTC. The rearrangement links TRBV20-1 to TRBJ2-7; perhaps TRBD2 as D (5 bases). This CDR3 has 14 amino acids. In germline, CDR1 is DFQATT, CDR2 SNEGSKA (reference sequence). Trimming took off 1 base at V and 1 base at J, with 11 bases between the two ends.

The chain couples TRBV24-1 to TRBJ1-5, with 9 bases aligning to TRBD1. The CDR3 is 15 residues long. Trimming removed 3 bases from V and 3 bases from J; junction bases left unmatched: 2. The germline gives CDR1 KGHDR, CDR2 SFDVKD. CDR3 bases: TGTGCCACCAGTGATCGGACAGGGGACAATCAGCCCCAGCATTTT. It is translated as CATSDRTGDNQPQHF.

The V and J genes are TRBV9 and TRBJ1-2, with 10 bases matching TRBD1. The junction had 0 bases not matched to a gene; V was cut back by 3 bases and J by 4 bases. CDR3 length: 13 residues. The germline V gene encodes CDR1 SGDLS and CDR2 YYNGEE. The CDR3 here is CASSGTGGYGYTF. The CDR3 bases are TGTGCCAGCAGCGGGACAGGGGGCTATGGCTACACCTTC.

The chain couples TRBV5-1 to TRBJ1-1, with D perhaps matching TRBD1 (6 bases). CDR1 and CDR2 from the germline V gene are SGHRS and YFSETQ. V was cut by 4 bases and J by 7 bases, with 20 bases left in between. The CDR3 length is 15 residues. The DNA of the CDR3 is TGCGCCAGCAGCAGATACAGGGAAGCAACAGGTGAAGCTTTCTTT. It yields the protein CASSRYREATGEAFF.

Only a few counts were recorded for this clonotype. The V gene is TRBV12-3 or TRBV12-4, the J gene TRBJ2-7; 9 bases fit TRBD1. The J segment lost 6 bases and the V segment lost 8 bases, leaving 14 bases of the junction unmatched. CDR3 length equals 15 residues. The CDR3 DNA sequence: TGTGCCAGCGGAACAGGGACAGGGATGTATGGCGAGCAGTACTTC. This codes for CASGTGTGMYGEQYF.